The clone carrying this T cell receptor beta chain turned up a few times. Its antigen is not identified. This entry belongs to a study of intratumoral heterogeneity in liver cancer. Study-level points and caveats: TCR sequencing reportedly confirmed RNA-seq estimates of regional differences in tumor-infiltrating lymphocyte burden.

Some clones are missing from TCRdb's copy, which holds only in-frame ones; the method was immunoSEQ multiplex PCR. Here the sample spans 6,600 or so clones, around 60% being singletons. The hepatocellular carcinoma nodule was sampled at distinct, geographically separated regions. Deletions cut 0 bases from V and 0 bases from J, with 6 bases between. The CDR3 is 15 amino acids. Germline V gene sequence: CDR1 SGDLS, CDR2 YYNGEE. The sequence was obtained from a man between 65 and 79 years old with hepatocellular carcinoma. The rearrangement uses TRBV9 and TRBJ2-2, with no clear D. This specimen consisted of tumor tissue, obtained before any cancer treatment. This CDR3 is CASSVATANTGELFF. The CDR3 DNA sequence: TGTGCCAGCAGCGTAGCTACAGCGAACACCGGGGAGCTGTTTTTT. The full variable domain, rest sourced from reference TRBV9 and TRBJ2-2, is DSGVTQTPKHLITATGQRVTLRCSPRSGDLSVYWYQQSLDQGLQFLIQYYNGEERAKGNILERFSAQQFPDLHSELNLSSLELGDSALYFCASSVATANTGELFFGEGSRLTVL.